This passage covers 30 T cell receptor beta chains from one sample sequenced in a study of shared T cell receptors in the human thymus. Assay used: immunoSEQ multiplex PCR; TCRdb lists only in-frame clones, some missing. The sample includes 720,000 or so clones, roughly 85% of them seen just once. This sample also belongs to another study, concerning human thymus T cells.

The sample was thymocytes. The source of these receptors is a girl younger than two with a congenital heart defect.

This clone was detected only once. The rearrangement joins TRBV6-5 to TRBJ2-7; 10 nucleotides agree with TRBD1. Unmatched junction bases numbered 7, after V lost 5 bases and J lost 3 bases. CDR1 is MNHEY and CDR2 is SVGAGI in the germline V gene. This CDR3 region has 15 residues. Written as DNA, the CDR3 is TGTGCCAGCAGTCGTCCCGGGACAGGGGTCTACGAGCAGTACTTC. As protein: CASSRPGTGVYEQYF.

In its sample, this clone was seen once. This chain joins TRBV20-1 and TRBJ2-3; D remains unclear. This CDR3 is built from 11 residues. Germline values: CDR1 DFQATT, CDR2 SNEGSKA (reference sequence). V dropped 6 bases and J dropped 4 bases, with 8 bases sitting between them. The CDR3 DNA sequence: TGCAGTGCGCGCGTCCCAGATACGCAGTATTTT. Amino acids: CSARVPDTQYF.

The V gene is TRBV6-5, the J gene TRBJ1-5; tentative D call: TRBD1 (5 bases). Per the germline V gene, CDR1 is MNHEY and CDR2 is SVGAGI. V was shortened by 4 bases and J by 1 base, with 11 bases between the two germline ends. This CDR3 spans 15 amino acids. CDR3 amino acids: CASSSGYRSNQPQHF. In nucleotides, the CDR3 is TGTGCCAGCAGTTCAGGGTACCGAAGCAATCAGCCCCAGCATTTT.

The chain is built from TRBV7-6 and TRBJ1-6; D not certain. Germline lookup yields CDR1 SGHVS and CDR2 FNYEAQ. Trimming removed 6 bases from V and 10 bases from J, with 19 bases in between. The CDR3 length is 15 residues. CDR3 DNA sequence: TGTGCCAGCAGTCCCGATAATAACAGACGATCACCCCTCCACTTT. Translated, it gives CASSPDNNRRSPLHF.

The chain links TRBV10-3 to TRBJ2-1; 8 bases match TRBD1. The CDR3 is made up of 14 amino acids. Trimming removed 8 bases from V and 7 bases from J; junction bases left unmatched: 10. Germline CDR1 reads ENHRY; CDR2 reads SYGVKD. CDR3 sequence: CAIHDRGAFNEQFF. CDR3 DNA: TGTGCCATCCACGACAGGGGCGCTTTTAATGAGCAGTTCTTC.

V usage is TRBV2 and J usage is TRBJ1-2, with 7 bases fitting TRBD1. Germline trimming cut 9 bases from V and 8 bases from J; bases unmatched to any gene: 6. Germline lookup yields CDR1 SNHLY and CDR2 FYNNEI. The length of the CDR3 is 11 residues. CDR3 DNA: TGTGCCAGAAACCCAGGGGGGGGCTACACCTTC. Amino acids: CARNPGGGYTF.

J is TRBJ2-7 and V is TRBV19; unclear D gene. The CDR3 length is 13 residues. Germline values: CDR1 LNHDA, CDR2 SQIVND (reference sequence). The ends were cut back, 2 bases at V and 0 bases at J, with 5 bases in the middle. CDR3 amino acids: CASSIRVSYEQYF. CDR3 DNA sequence: TGTGCCAGTAGTATACGGGTCTCCTACGAGCAGTACTTC. Drawing the rest from reference TRBV19 and TRBJ2-7, the complete variable domain is DGGITQSPKYLFRKEGQNVTLSCEQNLNHDAMYWYRQDPGQGLRLIYYSQIVNDFQKGDIAEGYSVSREKKESFPLTVTSAQKNPTAFYLCASSIRVSYEQYFGPGTRLTVT.

J is TRBJ1-2 and V is TRBV7-2; a possible D gene is TRBD1 (6 bases). The CDR3 is 16 amino acids. CDR1 is SGHTA and CDR2 is FQGNSA in the germline V gene. The V gene lost 5 bases and the J gene lost 4 bases, with 20 bases spanning the gap. The CDR3 sequence: CASSTRRTTGSYGYTF. The CDR3 DNA sequence: TGTGCCAGCAGCACAAGAAGAACTACAGGGTCCTATGGCTACACCTTC.

V and J are TRBV9 and TRBJ1-1; 11 nucleotides line up with TRBD1. Germline CDR1 SGDLS, CDR2 YYNGEE. The CDR3 sequence is 15 residues long. J gave up 5 bases and V 4 bases, and 7 bases lay outside the gene matches. In nucleotides, the CDR3 is TGTGCCAGCAGCTTAATGGACAGGGGGCGGACTGAAGCTTTCTTT. This encodes CASSLMDRGRTEAFF.

This chain links TRBV10-1 with TRBJ1-1, with 8 bases matching TRBD1. Germline CDR1 WNHNN, CDR2 SYGVQD (reference sequence). This CDR3 spans 15 amino acids. Losses at the gene ends were 6 bases for V and 4 bases for J; bases not matched to a gene: 10. The CDR3 DNA reads as TGCGCCAGCAGGGAGACAGGGGTATCAGGCACTGAAGCTTTCTTT. The encoded protein is CASRETGVSGTEAFF.

The V gene is TRBV4-3, the J gene TRBJ2-1; tentative D call: TRBD2 (5 bases). Trimming removed 0 bases at V and 4 bases at J, with 13 bases between. Germline loops: CDR1 LGHNA, CDR2 YSLEER. This CDR3 spans 16 amino acids. The CDR3 reads CASSQDRRLAYNEQFF. DNA of the CDR3: TGCGCCAGCAGCCAAGATCGTCGGCTAGCATACAATGAGCAGTTCTTC.

The chain couples TRBV2 to TRBJ2-7, with 8 bases aligning to TRBD1. CDR1 and CDR2 from the germline V gene are SNHLY and FYNNEI. With V trimmed by 6 bases and J by 5 bases, 9 bases remained unmatched. The CDR3 contains 14 residues. CDR3 in amino acids: CASSSRQGRHEQYF. For the CDR3, the DNA is TGTGCCAGCAGCTCTCGACAGGGGCGGCACGAGCAGTACTTC.

The chain employs TRBV5-1 and TRBJ1-6; 8 positions agree with TRBD1. CDR1 is SGHRS and CDR2 is YFSETQ in the germline V gene. This CDR3 is built from 13 residues. The V segment lost 0 bases and the J segment 13 bases; nucleotides outside the gene matches: 3. The CDR3 spells CASSLERDRPLHF. CDR3 DNA sequence: TGCGCCAGCAGCTTGGAGAGGGACAGGCCCCTCCACTTT.

In DNA, the CDR3 is TGCGCCAGCAGCCACCAGGGGGAGCTGTTTTTT. It yields the protein CASSHQGELFF. The chain is built from TRBV5-1 and TRBJ2-2; D is unresolved. The CDR3 runs to 11 residues. V was trimmed by 4 bases and J by 8 bases, leaving 6 bases between them. CDR1 is SGHRS and CDR2 is YFSETQ in the germline V gene.

The chain employs TRBV4-3 and TRBJ2-3; tentatively, D is TRBD2 (6 bases). Trimming removed 0 bases from V and 1 base from J, with 11 bases in between. CDR1 and CDR2 (germline): LGHNA, YSLEER. This CDR3 has 16 residues. This CDR3 is CASSQDRSGGTDTQYF. The CDR3 coding sequence is TGCGCCAGCAGCCAAGATAGGTCGGGGGGCACAGATACGCAGTATTTT.

This clone has more than one count but fewer than ten. The chain couples TRBV29-1 to TRBJ2-7; a possible D gene is TRBD1 (5 bases). Trimming pared 7 bases from V and 0 bases from J, leaving 16 bases between. This CDR3 has 14 amino acids. CDR1 and CDR2 from the germline V gene are SQVTM and ANQGSEA. As DNA, the CDR3 is TGCAGCGCGCAGCCTACAGGCGCCTCCTACGAGCAGTACTTC. Translation: CSAQPTGASYEQYF.

The rearrangement links TRBV7-9 to TRBJ1-1; D not resolved. The CDR3 has 16 amino acids. In germline, CDR1 is SEHNR, CDR2 FQNEAQ (reference sequence). The V end lost 3 bases, the J end lost 4 bases, and 18 bases lay between the germline ends. The CDR3: CASSLGEDHRLTEAFF. The CDR3 DNA follows: TGTGCCAGCAGCTTGGGAGAGGACCATAGACTCACTGAAGCTTTCTTT.

The chain combines TRBV7-9 with TRBJ1-2; 10 positions match TRBD1. This CDR3 has 16 amino acids. V lost 1 base to trimming and J lost 6 bases; unmatched junction nucleotides: 8. Germline V gene sequence: CDR1 SEHNR, CDR2 FQNEAQ (reference sequence). The CDR3 DNA reads TGTGCCAGCAGCTTAGAGTTTGGACAGGGGGATCATGGCTACACCTTC. This translates into CASSLEFGQGDHGYTF.

The count of this clone is one. The rearrangement uses TRBV27 and TRBJ1-5, with D possibly being TRBD1 (6 bases). Trimming removed 5 bases at V and 3 bases at J, with 20 bases between. The CDR3 is made up of 17 amino acids. Per the germline V gene, CDR1 is MNHEY and CDR2 is SMNVEV (reference sequence). CDR3 coding DNA: TGTGCCAGCAGTCCCCGGCCCCATGGGGGCCCCAATCAGCCCCAGCATTTT. It yields the protein CASSPRPHGGPNQPQHF.

V gene TRBV5-1 combines with J gene TRBJ1-2; D possibly corresponds to TRBD1 (5 bases). The CDR3 length is 13 residues. The V end was cut by 1 base, the J end by 5 bases, with 9 bases between. The germline CDR1 and CDR2 sequences are SGHRS and YFSETQ. The CDR3 nucleotides read TGCGCCAGCAGCTTGACAGGACCTTATGGCTACACCTTC. It translates to CASSLTGPYGYTF.

In DNA form, the CDR3 reads TGTGCCAGCAGTGACAGGTCTGGTGAAAAACTGTTTTTT. This sequence encodes CASSDRSGEKLFF. The V and J genes are TRBV6-1 and TRBJ1-4, with D unclear. This CDR3 has 13 residues. Germline CDR1 reads MNHNS; CDR2 reads SASEGT. V shed 3 bases and J shed 7 bases, with 9 bases lying between them.

The chain links TRBV5-4 to TRBJ1-4; TRBD1 matches 8 bases. Germline-derived CDR1 and CDR2 are SGHNT and YYREEE (reference sequence). Trimming removed 2 bases from V and 0 bases from J; junction bases left unmatched: 3. The CDR3 is made up of 16 amino acids. This CDR3 is CASSFDRGATNEKLFF. The CDR3 nucleotides read TGTGCCAGCAGCTTTGACAGGGGCGCAACTAATGAAAAACTGTTTTTT.

J is TRBJ2-3 and V is TRBV7-6, with D maybe TRBD2 (6 bases). The V gene lost 1 base and the J gene lost 0 bases, with 8 bases spanning the gap. Germline CDR1 reads SGHVS; CDR2 reads FNYEAQ. The CDR3 runs to 15 residues. This CDR3 reads CASSLVGLSTDTQYF. CDR3 nucleotide sequence: TGTGCCAGCAGCTTAGTGGGACTCAGCACAGATACGCAGTATTTT.

This clone has just one count. This chain uses TRBV14 with TRBJ2-6, with D maybe TRBD1 (6 bases). Germline CDR1 SGHDN, CDR2 FVKESK. Trimming took off 0 bases at V and 0 bases at J, with 24 bases between the two ends. The CDR3 is made up of 22 amino acids. CDR3 protein: CASSQDRGTGNFPNSGANVLTF. The CDR3 coding sequence is TGTGCCAGCAGCCAAGATCGGGGTACAGGGAACTTTCCCAACTCTGGGGCCAACGTCCTGACTTTC.

This chain uses TRBV5-1 with TRBJ1-1; 7 bases align to TRBD1. The germline V gene encodes CDR1 SGHRS and CDR2 YFSETQ. V trimming: 6 bases; J trimming: 0 bases; junction bases outside the gene matches: 8. CDR3 length equals 15 residues. CDR3 sequence: CASTGIGGLNTEAFF. CDR3 coding DNA: TGCGCCAGCACCGGCATAGGGGGCTTGAACACTGAAGCTTTCTTT.

The chain recombines TRBV25-1 with TRBJ1-1, with 8 positions matching TRBD1. Germline V lookup: CDR1 MGHDK, CDR2 SYGVNS. V gave up 8 bases and J gave up 1 base; unmatched junction bases: 9. There are 15 residues in the CDR3. The CDR3 here is CASGPGGQGNTEAFF. The CDR3 bases are TGTGCCAGCGGCCCGGGTGGACAGGGGAACACTGAAGCTTTCTTT.

The chain couples TRBV7-9 to TRBJ2-7; unclear D gene. From germline, CDR1 is SEHNR and CDR2 FQNEAQ (reference sequence). The V end lost 6 bases, the J end lost 6 bases, and 21 bases lay between the germline ends. This CDR3 has 15 residues. The CDR3 region has the DNA TGTGCCAGCAGTTCTTCCGGTTTCCCCACCCCCGAGCAGTACTTC. As protein: CASSSSGFPTPEQYF.

The chain carries TRBV28 and TRBJ1-5; 11 bases match TRBD1. After removal of 6 bases from V and 3 bases from J, the junction contained 7 bases not matched to a gene. The CDR3 has 16 residues. Germline V CDR1 and CDR2: MDHEN, SYDVKM. CDR3 in DNA: TGTGCCAGCAGGGGACAGGGGGACGGTAACAATCAGCCCCAGCATTTT. This translates into CASRGQGDGNNQPQHF.

V gene TRBV20-1 combines with J gene TRBJ1-1; 7 bases align to TRBD1. Trimming cost V 2 bases and J 10 bases; bases outside gene matches: 4. The CDR3 spans 11 residues. The germline gives CDR1 DFQATT, CDR2 SNEGSKA (reference sequence). CDR3 region: CSARSTGTAFF. The DNA for the CDR3 is TGCAGTGCTAGATCGACAGGGACAGCTTTCTTT.

V is TRBV2 and J is TRBJ2-7, with a weak D call TRBD1 (6 bases). CDR1 and CDR2 from the germline V gene are SNHLY and FYNNEI. Trimming shortened V by 0 bases and J by 0 bases, and 9 bases separated the two germline ends. The CDR3 has 15 residues. The CDR3 sequence is CASSEAQGSSYEQYF. CDR3 sequence (DNA): TGTGCCAGCAGTGAAGCGCAGGGGAGCTCCTACGAGCAGTACTTC.